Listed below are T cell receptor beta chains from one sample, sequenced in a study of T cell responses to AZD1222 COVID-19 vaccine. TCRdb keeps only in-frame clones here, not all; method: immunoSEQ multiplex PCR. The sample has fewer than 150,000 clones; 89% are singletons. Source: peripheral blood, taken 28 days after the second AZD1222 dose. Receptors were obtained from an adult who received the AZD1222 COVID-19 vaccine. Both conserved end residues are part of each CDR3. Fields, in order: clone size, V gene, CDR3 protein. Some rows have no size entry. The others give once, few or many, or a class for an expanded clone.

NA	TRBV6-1	CASSETVPGEQYF
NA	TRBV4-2	CASSQEPAGDEQFF
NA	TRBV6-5	CASSYSGTVNSPLHF
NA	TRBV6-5	CASRPLRFHGYTF
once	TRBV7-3	CASSLGLAGGLDEQFF
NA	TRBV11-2	CASTPGGSYNSPLHF
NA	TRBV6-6	CASKRYSNQPQHF
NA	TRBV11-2	CASSRTRRGTDTQYF
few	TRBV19	CASSMIGGQGNTIYF
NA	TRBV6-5	CASSYRKAYEQYF
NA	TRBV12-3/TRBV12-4	CASSYEGYGYTF
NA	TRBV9	CASSVGTSVSYEQYF
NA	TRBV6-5	CASSSPDGGELFF
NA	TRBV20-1	CSARDRVQSF
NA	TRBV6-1	CASSEGGTGNTEAFF
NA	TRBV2	CAGRTGPSYEQYF
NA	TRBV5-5	CASSWGGVPSTDTQYF
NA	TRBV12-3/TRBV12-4	CASSQRQLLHF
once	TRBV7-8	CASSLVRSGLAGPMRETQYF
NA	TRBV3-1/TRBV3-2	CASSRAPQKLFF
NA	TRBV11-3	CASSTDRAGKNIQYF
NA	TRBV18	CASSAQGRNYGYTF
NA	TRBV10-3	CAIRGARETTEAFF
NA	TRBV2	CASRMGQGVPTNEKLFF
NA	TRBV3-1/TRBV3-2	CASSQEIGRLGAFF
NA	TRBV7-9	CASSPRSSGHNEQFF
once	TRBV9	CASSVASQFIYGYTF
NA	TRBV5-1	CASSRGESNTEAFF
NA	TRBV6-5	CASSPDRAPNQPQHF